Each of the 24 T cell receptor beta chains below was sequenced from the same sample in a study of Graves' ophthalmopathy and Graves' hyperthyroidism. Amplification of TCR beta CDR3 regions used RNA transcripts. The first-round RT-PCR employed HTBI primers together with the Qiagen OneStep RT-PCR kit. A multiplex PCR was then performed as the second round. In TCRdb, the multiplex PCR reads were re-called with MiXCR into one record per CDR3 protein. This table holds some 380,000 distinct CDR3 sequences, 15% found once. Material: peripheral blood. These receptors were obtained from a woman aged 18 to 35 with stable Graves' hyperthyroidism.

This clonotype has ten or more counts. The chain joins TRBV5-1 to TRBJ1-1; tentative D call: TRBD1 (6 bases). The length of the CDR3 is 16 residues. Germline loops: CDR1 SGHRS, CDR2 YFSETQ. Trimming took off 4 bases at V and 6 bases at J, with 22 bases between the two ends. The CDR3, as DNA: TGCGCCAGCAGCCCACATGTCGGGACACGGCAGCCTGAAGCTTTCTTT. Translated: CASSPHVGTRQPEAFF.

Points on this clonotype: A much larger clone differs by one base, so this may be a read error. The V call is TRBV19, the J call TRBJ1-1; 7 nucleotides line up with TRBD1. Germline CDR1 is LNHDA and CDR2 is SQIVND (reference sequence). This CDR3 comprises 14 residues. CDR3 DNA sequence: TGTGTCAGTAGTCCGTACAGGGGAAGGACTGAAGCTTTCTTT. Translation: CVSSPYRGRTEAFF.

This clonotype was counted ten times or more. CDR3 nucleotides: TGTGCCAGCAGTCTTTACCTCAGCGAATACCCCTACGAGCAGTACTTC. Translation gives CASSLYLSEYPYEQYF. This sequence joins TRBV12-3 or TRBV12-4 and TRBJ2-7; D not resolved. Trimming shortened V by 5 bases and J by 2 bases, and 19 bases separated the two germline ends. The CDR3 spans 16 residues.

The V call is TRBV27, the J call TRBJ1-4, with unresolved D. The CDR3 runs to 13 residues. CDR1 and CDR2 from the germline V gene are MNHEY and SMNVEV (reference sequence). Trimming left V 8 bases short and J 0 bases short, with 7 bases between. The CDR3 bases are TGTGCCAGCTCGCCCTCAACTAATGAAAAACTGTTTTTT. It encodes CASSPSTNEKLFF.

This clonotype was seen only a few times. This chain uses TRBV30 with TRBJ1-5; TRBD1 might be the D (5 bases). This CDR3 contains 13 residues. Germline V gives CDR1 GTSNPN, CDR2 SVGIG (reference sequence). V dropped 4 bases and J dropped 6 bases, with 13 bases sitting between them. CDR3 amino acids: CAWIGVEGQPQHF. CDR3 in DNA: TGTGCCTGGATAGGGGTCGAAGGTCAGCCCCAGCATTTT.

This clonotype was recorded at least ten times. This chain connects TRBV7-2 to TRBJ2-5, with TRBD1 matching 9 bases. The CDR3 length is 18 residues. CDR1 and CDR2 from the germline V gene are SGHTA and FQGNSA. Unmatched junction bases numbered 15, after V lost 5 bases and J lost 2 bases. The CDR3 DNA reads TGTGCCAGCAGCCTACCGACAGGGGGTTGGGGACTTCAAGAGACCCAGTACTTC. It is translated as CASSLPTGGWGLQETQYF.

This clonotype was detected only a few times. The chain employs TRBV4-1 and TRBJ1-6; 8 bases are shared with TRBD1. Per germline, CDR1 MGHRA and CDR2 YSYEKL. The CDR3 is made up of 17 amino acids. V lost 4 bases and J lost 0; bases outside the gene matches: 5. The CDR3 region is CASSRGTGSSYNSPLHF. For the CDR3, the DNA is TGCGCCAGCAGCCGAGGGACAGGCAGCTCCTATAATTCACCCCTCCACTTT.

This clonotype was picked up many times. The chain combines TRBV24-1 with TRBJ2-5; 9 positions match TRBD1. Trimming cost V 4 bases and J 5 bases; bases outside gene matches: 19. Germline CDR1 is KGHDR and CDR2 is SFDVKD. The length of the CDR3 is 19 residues. DNA of the CDR3: TGTGCCACCAGTGAATGGGACAGGGCCCTTTTCGGGGGAATGGAGACCCAGTACTTC. The encoded protein is CATSEWDRALFGGMETQYF.

This clonotype was detected many times. The chain has TRBV7-2 and TRBJ2-5; 9 nucleotides agree with TRBD2. CDR1 SGHTA and CDR2 FQGNSA come from the germline V gene. CDR3 size: 15 residues. V dropped 3 bases and J dropped 5; count of bases not matched to a gene: 7. The CDR3 reads CASSLKAGGRETQYF. The DNA of the CDR3 is TGTGCCAGCAGCTTGAAAGCGGGGGGCCGGGAGACCCAGTACTTC.

This clonotype has a count of ten or more. The J gene is TRBJ2-5, the V gene TRBV7-2; 7 bases map to TRBD1. Losses at the gene ends were 5 bases for V and 7 bases for J; bases not matched to a gene: 16. From germline, CDR1 is SGHTA and CDR2 FQGNSA. The CDR3 spans 16 residues. Here the CDR3 reads CASSQTGDPFMGTQYF. The CDR3 coding sequence is TGTGCCAGCAGCCAAACAGGGGACCCCTTCATGGGGACCCAGTACTTC.

This clonotype came up many times. The J gene is TRBJ1-6, the V gene TRBV19, with TRBD1 identical over 8 bases. V lost 3 bases and J lost 6; bases outside the gene matches: 4. The CDR3 runs to 15 residues. Germline CDR1 LNHDA, CDR2 SQIVND (reference sequence). CDR3 region: CASSIADRVNSPLHF. The CDR3 nucleotides are TGTGCCAGTAGTATTGCGGACAGGGTTAATTCACCCCTCCACTTT.

The V call is TRBV3-1, the J call TRBJ2-7; no firm D call. V lost 2 bases to trimming and J lost 5 bases, with 7 bases between them. There are 12 residues in the CDR3. Germline lookup yields CDR1 LGHDT and CDR2 YNNKEL (reference sequence). In DNA form, the CDR3 reads TGTGCCAGCAGCCAATTGCGGAACGAGCAGTACTTC. This encodes CASSQLRNEQYF.

This clonotype appeared many times. The CDR3 loop reads CASSSFSGWGPGELFF. CDR3 DNA sequence: TGTGCCAGCAGCTCTTTTAGCGGGTGGGGCCCCGGGGAGCTGTTTTTT. This chain uses TRBV11-2 with TRBJ2-2, with 7 bases identical to TRBD2. Unmatched junction bases numbered 11, after V lost 4 bases and J lost 6 bases. From germline, CDR1 is SGHAT and CDR2 FQNNGV. This CDR3 is 16 amino acids long.

Ten or more counts support this clonotype. CDR3 loop: CASTLGGAMTEAFF. CDR3 DNA sequence: TGTGCCAGCACCCTCGGGGGGGCGATGACTGAAGCTTTCTTT. The J gene is TRBJ1-1, the V gene TRBV6-2 or TRBV6-3, with D possibly being TRBD1 (6 bases). This CDR3 has 14 residues. Germline V gives CDR1 MNHEY, CDR2 SVGEGT. V lost 7 bases and J 5 bases, leaving 17 bases between the germline ends.

The chain employs TRBV2 and TRBJ2-6, with D perhaps matching TRBD1 or TRBD2 (6 bases each). CDR3 length: 17 residues. Germline-derived CDR1 and CDR2 are SNHLY and FYNNEI. The V end lost 11 bases, the J end lost 2 bases, and 22 bases lay between the germline ends. CDR3 sequence: CASAAGGGVPGANVLTF. The CDR3 nucleotides read TGTGCCTCCGCAGCTGGAGGGGGAGTCCCTGGGGCCAACGTCCTGACTTTC.

This clonotype has ten or more counts. This chain uses TRBV9 with TRBJ1-2; TRBD1 is a possible D gene (5 bases). V lost 4 bases and J 7 bases, leaving 23 bases between the germline ends. The CDR3 runs to 16 residues. Looked up from germline, CDR1 is SGDLS and CDR2 is YYNGEE. The CDR3 bases are TGTGCCAGCAGCCCTCGCGAGGGGTCCGGTTCGTTTGGCTACACCTTC. It encodes CASSPREGSGSFGYTF.

Turning to this clonotype: Lacking the conserved final phenylalanine or tryptophan, this CDR3 likely reflects a read error. The chain is built from TRBV28 and TRBJ1-1; D gene unclear. The CDR3 extends over 12 amino acids. V gave up 10 bases and J gave up 1 base, with 10 bases separating them. The germline V gene has CDR1 MDHEN and CDR2 SYDVKM. The CDR3 spells CATGYGNTEAFL. The DNA of the CDR3 is TGTGCCACCGGATACGGGAACACTGAAGCTTTCTTG.

The table lists this clonotype with many counts. The chain recombines TRBV6-5 with TRBJ1-1; the match to TRBD1 covers 8 bases. V trimming: 2 bases; J trimming: 3 bases; junction bases outside the gene matches: 26. CDR3 length: 22 residues. Germline loops: CDR1 MNHEY, CDR2 SVGAGI. CDR3 residues: CASSYPGSVLGPYYRGDTEAFF. CDR3 DNA: TGTGCCAGCAGTTACCCGGGATCGGTCTTGGGACCGTACTACAGGGGGGACACTGAAGCTTTCTTT.

V is TRBV9 and J is TRBJ1-1; 11 nucleotides agree with TRBD1. This CDR3 has 16 amino acids. Per germline, CDR1 SGDLS and CDR2 YYNGEE. The V gene end was trimmed by 3 bases and the J gene end by 1 base; junction bases not matched to a gene: 5. CDR3 bases: TGTGCCAGCAGCGGGGACAGGGGGGTTACGAACACTGAAGCTTTCTTT. Translation: CASSGDRGVTNTEAFF.

J is TRBJ2-6 and V is TRBV24-1; D remains ambiguous. The CDR3 is 15 amino acids. From germline, CDR1 is KGHDR and CDR2 SFDVKD. The V end was cut by 8 bases, the J end by 3 bases, with 13 bases between. DNA of the CDR3: TGTGCCACCATCCCCCCGGTTGGTGGGGCCAACGTCCTGACTTTC. Translation gives CATIPPVGGANVLTF.

V usage is TRBV6-2 or TRBV6-3 and J usage is TRBJ2-5; 9 bases map to TRBD2. V trimming: 8 bases; J trimming: 3 bases; junction bases outside the gene matches: 4. This CDR3 is built from 13 residues. Germline CDR1 and CDR2: MNHEY and SVGEGT. CDR3 bases: TGTGCCAGCTACGGCGGGGGGGAAGAGACCCAGTACTTC. Protein product: CASYGGGEETQYF.

This clonotype was counted at least ten times. The chain links TRBV6-2 or TRBV6-3 to TRBJ2-2; D is unclear. The CDR3 extends over 15 amino acids. In germline, CDR1 is MNHEY, CDR2 SVGEGT. Trimming took 6 bases from V and 4 from J, leaving 15 bases between them. Here the CDR3 reads CASRTPRVGTGELFF. CDR3 nucleotides: TGTGCCAGCAGAACCCCAAGGGTCGGCACCGGGGAGCTGTTTTTT.

At least ten counts were recorded for this clonotype. This chain links TRBV14 with TRBJ1-2; D might be TRBD1 (5 bases). V lost 0 bases and J 12 bases, leaving 20 bases between the germline ends. The CDR3 runs 15 residues. Germline CDR1 SGHDN, CDR2 FVKESK. In DNA form, the CDR3 reads TGTGCCAGCAGCCAAGAACAGGTCTCCTATGGCTACGACACCTTC. Amino acid sequence: CASSQEQVSYGYDTF.

This clonotype showed up many times. The chain is built from TRBV12-3 or TRBV12-4 and TRBJ2-7; 7 bases are a match to TRBD1. The CDR3 extends over 18 amino acids. V lost 6 bases and J lost 0; bases outside the gene matches: 17. For the CDR3, the DNA is TGTGCCAGCAGCCAAAGCGTCCCGCCAACAGGGGACTCCTACGAGCAGTACTTC. Protein sequence: CASSQSVPPTGDSYEQYF.